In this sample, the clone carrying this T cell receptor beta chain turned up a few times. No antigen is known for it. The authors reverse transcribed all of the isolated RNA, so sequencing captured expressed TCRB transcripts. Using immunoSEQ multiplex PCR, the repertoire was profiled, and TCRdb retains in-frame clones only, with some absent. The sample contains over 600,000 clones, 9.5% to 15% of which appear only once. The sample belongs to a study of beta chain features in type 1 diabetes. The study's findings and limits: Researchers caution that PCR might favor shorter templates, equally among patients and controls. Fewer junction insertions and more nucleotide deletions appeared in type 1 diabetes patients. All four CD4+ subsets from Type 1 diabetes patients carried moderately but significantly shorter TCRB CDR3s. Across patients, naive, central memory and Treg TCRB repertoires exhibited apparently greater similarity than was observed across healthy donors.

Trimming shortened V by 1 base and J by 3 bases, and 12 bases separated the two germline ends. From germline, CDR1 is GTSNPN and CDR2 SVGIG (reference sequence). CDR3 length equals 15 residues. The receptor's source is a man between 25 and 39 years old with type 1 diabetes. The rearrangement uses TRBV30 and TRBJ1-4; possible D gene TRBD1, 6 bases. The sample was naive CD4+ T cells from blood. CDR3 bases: TGTGCCTGGAGTGGAGAAACAGGGTCTAATGAAAAACTGTTTTTT. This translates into CAWSGETGSNEKLFF.